This is a list of T cell receptor beta chains from one sample in a study of CD8 T cells in Susac syndrome. TCRdb itself ran the immunoSEQ multiplex PCR reads through MiXCR, one entry per CDR3 protein. Altogether fewer than 150,000 distinct CDR3 sequences are present, about 90% being singletons, with the ten largest covering around 0.22%. Sequencing was performed on CD8+ T cells from PBMCs. The receptors here all came from a human donor with multiple sclerosis. Each CDR3 is given with its conserved first and last residue. D genes are given only for firm matches. Size is omitted from some rows. Given values are once, few, many or a class for expanded clones.

j_gene,d_gene,v_gene,abundance,CDR3aa,CDR3nt
TRBJ1-1,-,TRBV19,-,CASSPIHEGGTEAFF,TGTGCCAGTAGTCCCATCCATGAGGGGGGGACTGAAGCTTTCTTT
TRBJ1-1,TRBD1,TRBV12-3/TRBV12-4,-,CASSLALRGRGEAFF,TGTGCCAGCAGTTTAGCCCTCAGGGGGCGCGGGGAAGCTTTCTTT
TRBJ2-7,TRBD1,TRBV7-9,once,CASSGSGQDNPYEQYF,TGTGCCAGCAGCGGATCGGGACAGGACAATCCATACGAGCAGTACTTC
TRBJ2-7,-,TRBV5-1,-,CASSSGLEQYF,TGCGCCAGCAGTTCAGGGTTAGAGCAGTACTTC
TRBJ1-5,-,TRBV5-6,-,CASSLTNSNQPQHF,TGTGCCAGCAGCTTGACAAATAGCAATCAGCCCCAGCATTTT
TRBJ1-5,TRBD1,TRBV5-6,-,CASSPRTGGNQPQHF,TGTGCCAGCAGCCCCCGGACAGGGGGCAATCAGCCCCAGCATTTT
TRBJ2-2,TRBD2,TRBV14,-,CASSQTGGPSELFF,TGTGCCAGCAGCCAAACGGGAGGGCCTTCGGAGCTGTTTTTT
TRBJ2-5,-,TRBV27,-,CASSLSDPIMETQYF,TGTGCCAGCAGTTTATCAGACCCCATAATGGAGACCCAGTACTTC
TRBJ2-7,-,TRBV7-6,-,CASSEGGEFLYEQYF,TGTGCCAGCAGCGAGGGGGGCGAGTTCCTCTACGAGCAGTACTTC
TRBJ2-7,TRBD2,TRBV4-2,-,CASSQGSGSDEQYF,TGTGCCAGCAGCCAAGGCAGCGGGAGTGACGAGCAGTACTTC
TRBJ1-1,-,TRBV27,-,CASSLRVTNTEAFF,TGTGCCAGCAGTTTACGCGTAACGAACACTGAAGCTTTCTTT
TRBJ2-7,TRBD2,TRBV4-1,-,CASSQDSALAREAPYEQYF,TGCGCCAGCAGCCAAGATTCGGCACTAGCGCGGGAGGCCCCCTACGAGCAGTACTTC
TRBJ1-5,-,TRBV12-3/TRBV12-4,-,CASSLMSGQPQHF,TGTGCCAGCAGTTTAATGAGCGGTCAGCCCCAGCATTTT
TRBJ2-7,-,TRBV19,-,CASSIENSEQYF,TGTGCCAGTAGTATAGAAAACTCCGAGCAGTACTTC
TRBJ1-1,-,TRBV3-1,-,CASSQEGVGQASLAFF,TGTGCCAGCAGCCAAGAGGGGGTTGGGCAGGCCAGCTTAGCTTTCTTT
TRBJ2-2,-,TRBV7-9,-,CASSPQVPTGELFF,TGTGCCAGCAGCCCACAGGTTCCCACCGGGGAGCTGTTTTTT
TRBJ2-5,-,TRBV29-1,-,CSVETGIQETQYF,TGCAGCGTTGAGACGGGGATCCAAGAGACCCAGTACTTC
TRBJ2-3,-,TRBV7-9,once,CASSAPQGKSTDTQYF,TGTGCCAGCAGCGCGCCACAGGGAAAGAGCACAGATACGCAGTATTTT
TRBJ2-1,-,TRBV12-3/TRBV12-4,-,CASTWGNEQFF,TGTGCCAGCACCTGGGGCAATGAGCAGTTCTTC
TRBJ1-2,-,TRBV5-4,once,CASSSGGDGYTF,TGTGCCAGCAGCTCGGGTGGAGATGGCTACACCTTC
TRBJ2-7,-,TRBV28,once,CASSPQGLEQYF,TGTGCCAGCAGTCCCCAGGGCCTCGAGCAGTACTTC
TRBJ2-1,-,TRBV12-3/TRBV12-4,-,CASSWGLQDLAQFF,TGTGCCAGCAGTTGGGGGCTACAGGATCTTGCGCAGTTCTTC
TRBJ2-1,TRBD2,TRBV4-1,once,CASSQDSGEGRNEQFF,TGCGCCAGCAGCCAAGATTCGGGGGAGGGCCGCAATGAGCAGTTCTTC
TRBJ1-1,TRBD1,TRBV5-1,once,CASGNSQGAEAFF,TGCGCCAGCGGAAATTCCCAGGGGGCTGAAGCTTTCTTT
TRBJ2-1,-,TRBV30,-,CAWSVGAGRNEQFF,TGTGCCTGGAGTGTTGGGGCAGGTCGTAATGAGCAGTTCTTC
TRBJ1-1,TRBD1,TRBV15,-,CATSGRDRENTEAFF,TGTGCCACCAGCGGCCGGGACAGGGAGAACACTGAAGCTTTCTTT
TRBJ2-7,TRBD2,TRBV6-6,once,CASGGEWDSYEQYF,TGTGCCAGCGGGGGGGAGTGGGACTCCTACGAGCAGTACTTC
TRBJ2-1,-,TRBV5-1,-,CASSLFALLNEQFF,TGCGCCAGCAGCCTGTTTGCGCTCCTCAATGAGCAGTTCTTC
TRBJ1-4,-,TRBV20-1,-,CSARDVRGFNEKLFF,TGCAGTGCTAGAGATGTTAGGGGCTTCAACGAAAAACTGTTTTTT
TRBJ2-5,TRBD2,TRBV30,-,CAWSVSLAGVETQYF,TGTGCCTGGAGTGTATCCCTAGCGGGAGTGGAGACCCAGTACTTC
TRBJ1-2,-,TRBV7-8,-,CASSLGDSSLNYGYTF,TGTGCCAGCAGCTTAGGTGACAGCAGTCTCAACTATGGCTACACCTTC
TRBJ1-2,TRBD1,TRBV3-1,-,CASSKDRGQNGYTF,TGTGCCAGCAGCAAGGACAGGGGGCAGAATGGCTACACCTTC
TRBJ1-2,-,TRBV27,-,CASSFTPGRAYGYTF,TGTGCCAGCAGTTTCACCCCGGGACGGGCATATGGCTACACCTTC
TRBJ2-3,-,TRBV5-6,-,CASSWGDTDTQYF,TGTGCCAGCAGCTGGGGCGACACAGATACGCAGTATTTT
TRBJ2-7,-,TRBV30,-,CAWSVITHEQYF,TGTGCCTGGAGTGTAATTACTCACGAGCAGTACTTC
TRBJ1-1,-,TRBV6-2/TRBV6-3,-,CASTWTDLWGTEAFF,TGTGCCAGCACCTGGACAGACCTCTGGGGCACTGAAGCTTTCTTT
TRBJ2-5,-,TRBV9,-,CASSDQYQETQYF,TGTGCCAGCAGCGACCAATACCAAGAGACCCAGTACTTC
TRBJ1-1,-,TRBV13,-,CASSFFMNTEAFF,TGTGCCAGCAGCTTCTTTATGAACACTGAAGCTTTCTTT
TRBJ1-5,-,TRBV6-1,-,CASSSTPLEPQHF,TGTGCCAGCAGTTCTACCCCTTTAGAGCCCCAGCATTTT
TRBJ1-1,-,TRBV15,-,CATSKGVGNTEAFF,TGTGCCACCAGCAAGGGGGTAGGGAACACTGAAGCTTTCTTT